What follows are 20 T cell receptor beta chains derived from one specimen sequenced in a study of T cell changes during pregnancy in multiple sclerosis. Using immunoSEQ multiplex PCR, the repertoire was profiled, and TCRdb retains in-frame clones only, with some absent. The sample lists about 89,000 clones; around 94% were seen once. The source material was peripheral blood, sampled in the third trimester of pregnancy. The receptors stem from a female donor with multiple sclerosis, enrolled in a pregnancy study.

This clone was recorded once. The chain's CDR3 is CASSLEQGFQAFF. CDR3 nucleotide sequence: TGCGCCAGCAGCTTGGAACAGGGGTTTCAAGCTTTCTTT. V usage is TRBV5-1 and J usage is TRBJ1-1; 7 positions match TRBD1. CDR1 is SGHRS, CDR2 YFSETQ, per germline. The CDR3 contains 13 residues. Trimming took 0 bases from V and 9 from J; bases not matched to a gene: 5.

The gene calls are TRBV5-4 and TRBJ2-7; D is ambiguous. The V end was cut by 0 bases, the J end by 7 bases, with 8 bases between. From germline, CDR1 is SGHNT and CDR2 YYREEE (reference sequence). This CDR3 is 12 amino acids long. The CDR3 protein is CASSLVAEEQYF. CDR3 bases: TGTGCCAGCAGCTTGGTCGCAGAAGAGCAGTACTTC. The variable domain in full, with the rest retrieved from reference TRBV5-4 and TRBJ2-7, is ETGVTQSPTHLIKTRGQQVTLRCSSQSGHNTVSWYQQALGQGPQFIFQYYREEENGRGNFPPRFSGLQFPNYSSELNVNALELDDSALYLCASSLVAEEQYFGPGTRLTVT.

The V call is TRBV27, the J call TRBJ1-2, with D tentatively TRBD1 (6 bases). CDR3 size: 18 residues. Germline lookup yields CDR1 MNHEY and CDR2 SMNVEV (reference sequence). Trimming stripped 0 bases from V and 6 bases from J, with 23 bases between. The CDR3 loop is CASSLSPFLQGTTDGYTF. DNA of the CDR3: TGTGCCAGCAGTTTATCCCCCTTCTTACAGGGCACCACCGATGGCTACACCTTC.

The chain recombines TRBV25-1 with TRBJ1-3, with D possibly matching TRBD1 (5 bases). The V gene's germline CDR1 is MGHDK and CDR2 SYGVNS. Deletions cut 1 base from V and 1 base from J, with 17 bases between. The CDR3 covers 18 residues. CDR3 loop: CASSESGPAVYSGNTIYF. The CDR3 DNA is TGTGCCAGCAGTGAATCAGGGCCGGCAGTCTATTCTGGAAACACCATATATTTT.

This clone was picked up a small number of times. J is TRBJ1-1 and V is TRBV5-6; tentative D call: TRBD1 (6 bases). The CDR3 covers 11 residues. V was cut by 6 bases and J by 5 bases, with 8 bases left in between. Germline CDR1 SGHDT, CDR2 YYEEEE. The CDR3 region is CASIGGTEAFF. CDR3 coding DNA: TGTGCCAGCATAGGGGGAACTGAAGCTTTCTTT. The full variable domain, its missing parts supplied by reference TRBV5-6 and TRBJ1-1, is DAGVTQSPTHLIKTRGQQVTLRCSPKSGHDTVSWYQQALGQGPQFIFQYYEEEERQRGNFPDRFSGHQFPNYSSELNVNALLLGDSALYLCASIGGTEAFFGQGTRLTVV.

This clone has just one count. This chain uses TRBV6-1 with TRBJ2-1, with 11 bases matching TRBD2. With V trimmed by 1 base and J by 4 bases, 0 bases remained unmatched. Germline loops: CDR1 MNHNS, CDR2 SASEGT. The CDR3 is 15 amino acids. The CDR3 spells CASSEGLAGYNEQFF. The CDR3 DNA reads as TGTGCCAGCAGTGAAGGACTAGCGGGGTACAATGAGCAGTTCTTC.

V and J are TRBV28 and TRBJ1-3, with 8 bases aligning to TRBD1. Germline trimming cut 5 bases from V and 2 bases from J; bases unmatched to any gene: 5. This CDR3 is built from 15 residues. Germline values: CDR1 MDHEN, CDR2 SYDVKM. CDR3 coding DNA: TGTGCCAGCAGTGGACAGGGAAGCACTGGAAACACCATATATTTT. It translates to CASSGQGSTGNTIYF.

The chain joins TRBV4-3 to TRBJ2-3, with 13 bases identical to TRBD2. CDR1 is LGHNA, CDR2 YSLEER, per germline. V trimming: 4 bases; J trimming: 3 bases; junction bases outside the gene matches: 7. The CDR3 totals 17 residues. CDR3 in amino acids: CASSPQGTSGNTDTQYF. For the CDR3, the DNA is TGCGCCAGCAGCCCGCAGGGGACTAGCGGGAATACAGATACGCAGTATTTT.

V usage is TRBV9 and J usage is TRBJ2-1, with a possible D match to TRBD2 (6 bases). The V gene's germline CDR1 is SGDLS and CDR2 YYNGEE. The CDR3 extends over 14 amino acids. Trimming removed 7 bases at V and 9 bases at J, with 20 bases between. CDR3 in DNA: TGTGCCAGCGGCGCGGGAAGTTACGTCGTTGAGCAGTTCTTC. It codes for CASGAGSYVVEQFF.

The chain recombines TRBV9 with TRBJ2-5, with 10 bases matching TRBD2. This CDR3 region has 17 residues. The V segment lost 2 bases and the J segment 1 base; nucleotides outside the gene matches: 8. Per germline, CDR1 SGDLS and CDR2 YYNGEE. Here the CDR3 DNA reads TGTGCCAGCAGCGTGCTAGCGGGAGTACCCACCCAAGAGACCCAGTACTTC. Its translation is CASSVLAGVPTQETQYF.

V gene TRBV11-2 combines with J gene TRBJ2-7; 10 bases fit TRBD1. J gave up 2 bases and V 1 base, and 5 bases lay outside the gene matches. The V gene's germline CDR1 is SGHAT and CDR2 FQNNGV. The CDR3 contains 16 residues. CDR3 nucleotides: TGTGCCAGCAGCTTAGCGGGACAGGGGACTGCCTACGAGCAGTACTTC. Its protein product is CASSLAGQGTAYEQYF. Full variable domain (outside the CDR3, taken from reference TRBV11-2 and TRBJ2-7): EAGVAQSPRYKIIEKRQSVAFWCNPISGHATLYWYQQILGQGPKLLIQFQNNGVVDDSQLPKDRFSAERLKGVDSTLKIQPAKLEDSAVYLCASSLAGQGTAYEQYFGPGTRLTVT.

Points on this clone: Distinct nucleotide sequences in the sample also encode this CDR3. The V and J genes are TRBV5-1 and TRBJ1-5, with unresolved D. The CDR3 is 13 amino acids. CDR1 and CDR2 (germline): SGHRS, YFSETQ. V lost 0 bases, J lost 4 bases, and 5 bases lay in between. CDR3 sequence reads: CASSLGQNQPQHF. CDR3 DNA sequence: TGCGCCAGCAGCTTGGGGCAAAATCAGCCCCAGCATTTT.

This sequence joins TRBV5-1 and TRBJ2-7; perhaps TRBD1 as D (5 bases). Deletions cut 4 bases from V and 2 bases from J, with 10 bases between. Germline V CDR1 and CDR2: SGHRS, YFSETQ. The CDR3 is made up of 13 amino acids. CDR3 sequence: CASSRTRTYEQYF. The CDR3 DNA follows: TGCGCCAGCAGCCGGACACGGACCTACGAGCAGTACTTC. The full variable domain, in which reference TRBV5-1 and TRBJ2-7 provide the parts outside the CDR3, is KAGVTQTPRYLIKTRGQQVTLSCSPISGHRSVSWYQQTPGQGLQFLFEYFSETQRNKGNFPGRFSGRQFSNSRSEMNVSTLELGDSALYLCASSRTRTYEQYFGPGTRLTVT.

This clone occurred once. The rearrangement links TRBV4-3 to TRBJ2-7; 8 bases line up with TRBD2. The length of the CDR3 is 16 residues. The ends lost 0 bases at V and 4 bases at J; junction bases unmatched: 8. The germline V gene has CDR1 LGHNA and CDR2 YSLEER. The CDR3 sequence: CASSQDQREWVYEQYF. DNA of the CDR3: TGCGCCAGCAGCCAAGATCAGCGGGAGTGGGTGTACGAGCAGTACTTC.

The chain carries TRBV6-6 and TRBJ1-5, with D possibly matching TRBD1 (6 bases). The CDR3 sequence is 16 residues long. V shed 7 bases and J shed 3 bases, with 19 bases lying between them. From germline, CDR1 is MNHNY and CDR2 SVGAGI (reference sequence). CDR3 sequence: CASTPTGTFLNQPQHF. CDR3 DNA sequence: TGTGCCAGCACGCCAACCGGGACATTTCTCAATCAGCCCCAGCATTTT.

This chain links TRBV7-2 with TRBJ1-4; TRBD1 agrees at 7 bases. The germline V gene encodes CDR1 SGHTA and CDR2 FQGNSA. V gave up 1 base and J gave up 7 bases; unmatched junction bases: 6. This CDR3 has 15 residues. The CDR3 bases are TGTGCCAGCAGCTTAGTTGGGGACAGCTTTGAAAAACTGTTTTTT. It codes for CASSLVGDSFEKLFF.

The J gene is TRBJ2-2, the V gene TRBV4-2; 11 bases are a match to TRBD2. V was clipped by 4 bases and J by 5 bases; unmatched bases: 9. The CDR3 has 17 residues. Looked up from germline, CDR1 is LGHNA and CDR2 is YNFKEQ. CDR3 protein: CASSPGLAGGGTGELFF. CDR3 bases: TGTGCCAGCAGCCCGGGGCTAGCGGGAGGAGGGACCGGGGAGCTGTTTTTT.

The V and J genes are TRBV27 and TRBJ1-1; D uncertain. V lost 2 bases to trimming and J lost 4 bases, with 20 bases between them. Germline V gene sequence: CDR1 MNHEY, CDR2 SMNVEV (reference sequence). CDR3 size: 17 residues. CDR3 sequence (DNA): TGTGCCAGCAGTTTAAATTCCGTCCTAGGACTGCCCACTGAAGCTTTCTTT. Translated: CASSLNSVLGLPTEAFF.

The chain uses TRBV10-3 and TRBJ2-1, with D unclear. The CDR3 covers 13 residues. The germline CDR1 and CDR2 sequences are ENHRY and SYGVKD. V was shortened by 6 bases and J by 7 bases, with 13 bases between the two germline ends. Here the CDR3 DNA reads TGTGCCATCAGCTTCGATCCCGGGAATGAGCAGTTCTTC. Translated, it gives CAISFDPGNEQFF.

The CDR3 spells CASSLVPGGARGYTF. CDR3 DNA: TGCGCCAGCAGCTTGGTTCCAGGGGGCGCCCGGGGCTACACCTTC. The chain combines TRBV5-1 with TRBJ1-2; 8 bases align to TRBD1. The CDR3 loop spans 15 amino acids. V lost 0 bases to trimming and J lost 8 bases; unmatched junction nucleotides: 9. Germline V gene data show CDR1 as SGHRS and CDR2 as YFSETQ.